The rows below give T cell receptor beta chains drawn from one sample of a study of cytomegalovirus exposure and HLA in healthy donors. Some clones are missing from TCRdb's copy, which holds only in-frame ones; the method was immunoSEQ multiplex PCR. This sample has approximately 170,000 clones, with almost 80% found just once. Input material: PBMCs. The receptor source for this set is a man aged 18 to 29 in good health and CMV-seropositive. CDR3s include the opening cysteine and the closing phenylalanine or tryptophan. Fields, in order: V gene, CDR3 protein.

V gene: TRBV28
CDR3 protein: CASSFRGFKHTIYF

V gene: TRBV2
CDR3 protein: CASDEPGATEAFF

V gene: TRBV28
CDR3 protein: CASSDPHPGDEQFF

V gene: TRBV5-1
CDR3 protein: CASSVDGVSNQPQHF

V gene: TRBV11-2
CDR3 protein: CASSLVGGIYNEQFF

V gene: TRBV25-1
CDR3 protein: CASSQGHGWDTQYF

V gene: TRBV5-1
CDR3 protein: CASSLGQGGTDTQYF

V gene: TRBV7-6
CDR3 protein: CASSRQGNTEAFF

V gene: TRBV7-9
CDR3 protein: CASRRLDTQYF

V gene: TRBV9
CDR3 protein: CASSAQGENTEAFF

V gene: TRBV7-9
CDR3 protein: CASSSRGGEYEQYF

V gene: TRBV4-3
CDR3 protein: CASSQGLAADTQYF

V gene: TRBV6-5
CDR3 protein: CASSSMAGGRIDTQYF

V gene: TRBV14
CDR3 protein: CASSPYPTGLGGAFF

V gene: TRBV7-9
CDR3 protein: CASSLEGIGSPLHF

V gene: TRBV5-1
CDR3 protein: CASKGAVGQDTDTQYF

V gene: TRBV11-2
CDR3 protein: CASSFIHEQYF

V gene: TRBV6-1
CDR3 protein: CASSSRSRGNTEAFF

V gene: TRBV6-5
CDR3 protein: CASSYLSSDTQYF

V gene: TRBV2
CDR3 protein: CASSEVVTDTQYF

V gene: TRBV14
CDR3 protein: CASSHQLVSRHEQFF

V gene: TRBV4-3
CDR3 protein: CASSQEGLPGVDTQYF

V gene: TRBV19
CDR3 protein: CASSTNPYRGSTGELFF

V gene: TRBV18
CDR3 protein: CASSPTHGRIMNTEAFF

V gene: TRBV30
CDR3 protein: CAWSVGFLREGSYEQYF

V gene: TRBV29-1
CDR3 protein: CSARTGDIDYGYTF

V gene: TRBV4-1
CDR3 protein: CASSPGDRSYEQYF

V gene: TRBV13
CDR3 protein: CASSFGQGGFNEQYF